This T cell receptor beta chain was recorded in a study of blood T cell repertoires in COVID-19. Across the whole study: Samples came from the United States, Italy and Spain, spanning acute and convalescent COVID-19. Sample material is recorded as cDNA or gDNA derived from T cells, B-cell-depleted T cells, or PBMCs.

CDR3 length equals 13 residues. Germline CDR1 reads MNHEY; CDR2 reads SMNVEV (reference sequence). The trim removed 6 bases at V and 7 bases at J, leaving 4 bases unmatched. Study processing details: How many nucleated cells were present was estimated from reference gene primer amplification. This table comes from immunoSEQ multiplex PCR, and its TCRdb copy is limited to in-frame clones, with some not included. V and J calls and clone size are copied from that table; D and trimming were computed from the DNA. Here the sample spans fewer than 110,000 clones, around nine tenths being singletons. The source is a human donor in a cohort sampled during active COVID-19. The chain carries TRBV27 and TRBJ1-5, with 9 nucleotides matching TRBD1. Material for sequencing was peripheral blood. The CDR3 sequence is CASRRTGAQPQHF. The CDR3 nucleotides are TGTGCCAGCAGGCGGACAGGGGCCCAGCCCCAGCATTTT.